These T cell receptor beta chains were read from a single sample in a study of T cells in localized non-small cell lung cancer. Repertoires were generated with immunoSEQ multiplex PCR, while TCRdb's copy carries only in-frame clones and drops some. The table has 1,600 or so clones, under 30% seen once. This sample comprised normal lung tissue next to the tumor, obtained before any cancer treatment. Receptors originate from a male donor older than 55 with stage II lung adenocarcinoma. The CDR3 runs from the conserved cysteine through the conserved F or W. D genes are given only for firm matches. Clone size appears in some rows only: once, few, many, or a class for an expanded clone.

TRBV9	few	TRBJ1-1	-	CASSVGAERWTEAFF	TGTGCCAGCAGCGTAGGGGCAGAAAGGTGGACTGAAGCTTTCTTT
TRBV19	-	TRBJ2-3	-	CASSLGLADTQYF	TGTGCCAGTAGTCTTGGGTTGGCAGATACGCAGTATTTT
TRBV19	-	TRBJ1-5	-	CASSIVTINQPQHF	TGTGCCAGTAGTATAGTAACCATCAATCAGCCCCAGCATTTT
TRBV9	medium-sized	TRBJ2-1	-	CASSPGTLGHNEQFF	TGTGCCAGCAGCCCCGGGACACTGGGGCACAATGAGCAGTTCTTC
TRBV6-8	few	TRBJ2-6	-	CASTRGISGANVLTF	TGTGCCAGCACGCGGGGAATCTCTGGGGCCAACGTCCTGACTTTC
TRBV2	-	TRBJ2-7	-	CASSEAGYEQYF	TGTGCCAGCAGTGAAGCCGGCTACGAGCAGTACTTC
TRBV6-8	-	TRBJ2-1	TRBD2	CASSYAGLAEDNEQFF	TGTGCCAGCAGTTACGCGGGACTAGCGGAAGACAATGAGCAGTTCTTC
TRBV6-1	-	TRBJ2-4	TRBD1	CASSEALGSSGQLAKNIQYF	TGTGCCAGCAGTGAAGCGCTTGGGTCTTCGGGACAGTTAGCCAAAAACATTCAGTACTTC
TRBV18	medium-sized	TRBJ1-1	-	CASSPPVPVNTEAFF	TGTGCCAGCTCACCACCGGTCCCAGTGAACACTGAAGCTTTCTTT
TRBV6-8	few	TRBJ1-5	TRBD1	CASIGQGVQPQHF	TGTGCCAGCATAGGACAGGGGGTTCAGCCCCAGCATTTT
TRBV28	few	TRBJ1-6	TRBD1	CASTRIHRDRDNSPLHF	TGTGCCAGCACACGGATCCACCGGGACAGGGATAATTCACCCCTCCACTTT
TRBV6-8	-	TRBJ1-4	-	CASRKGGEKLFF	TGTGCCAGCAGAAAGGGTGGGGAAAAACTGTTTTTT
TRBV11-3	few	TRBJ1-4	-	CASSPGPSTNEKLFF	TGTGCCAGCAGCCCAGGGCCGTCAACTAATGAAAAACTGTTTTTT
TRBV10-2	-	TRBJ2-5	-	CASSETRAGETQYF	TGCGCCAGCAGTGAGACCCGGGCCGGAGAGACCCAGTACTTC
TRBV30	-	TRBJ1-5	-	CAWGQLGNQPQHF	TGTGCCTGGGGACAGCTAGGCAATCAGCCCCAGCATTTT
TRBV11-3	large	TRBJ1-5	-	CASSLEGSNQPQHF	TGTGCCAGCAGCTTGGAAGGGAGCAATCAGCCCCAGCATTTT
TRBV19	few	TRBJ1-1	-	CASSIGGAGGEAFF	TGTGCCAGTAGTATTGGGGGGGCCGGTGGTGAAGCTTTCTTT
TRBV10-1	-	TRBJ2-1	-	CASSEAGRNNEQFF	TGCGCCAGCAGTGAGGCCGGCCGTAACAATGAGCAGTTCTTC
TRBV18	-	TRBJ1-2	-	CASSPGGDYGYTF	TGTGCCAGCTCACCAGGGGGGGACTATGGCTACACCTTC
TRBV9	-	TRBJ1-2	-	CASSVFDRPSNYGYTF	TGTGCCAGCAGCGTATTCGACAGGCCCTCTAACTATGGCTACACCTTC
TRBV11-3	medium-sized	TRBJ2-7	-	CASSPDRAGYYEQYF	TGTGCCAGCAGCCCGGACCGGGCGGGTTACTACGAGCAGTACTTC
TRBV29-1	-	TRBJ2-1	TRBD2	CSVEGLDSNEQFF	TGCAGCGTTGAGGGACTAGATAGCAATGAGCAGTTCTTC
TRBV19	-	TRBJ2-7	TRBD1	CASRTGVEEQYF	TGTGCCAGTCGGACAGGGGTAGAAGAGCAGTACTTC